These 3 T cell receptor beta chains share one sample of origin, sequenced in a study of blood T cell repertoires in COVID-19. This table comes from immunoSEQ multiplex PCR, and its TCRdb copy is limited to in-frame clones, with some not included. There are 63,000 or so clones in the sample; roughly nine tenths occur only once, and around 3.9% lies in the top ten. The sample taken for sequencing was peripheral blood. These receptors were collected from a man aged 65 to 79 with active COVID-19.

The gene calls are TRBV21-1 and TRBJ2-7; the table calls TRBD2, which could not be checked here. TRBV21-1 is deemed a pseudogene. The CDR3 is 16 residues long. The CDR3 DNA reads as TGTGCCAGCAGCACGCATACTAGCGGGAGACCCCACGAGCAGTACTTC. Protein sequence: CASSTHTSGRPHEQYF.

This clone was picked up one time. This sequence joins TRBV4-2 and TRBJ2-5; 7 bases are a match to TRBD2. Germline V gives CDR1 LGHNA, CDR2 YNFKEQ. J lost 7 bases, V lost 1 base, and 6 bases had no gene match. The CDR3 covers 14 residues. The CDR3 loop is CASSQGGGVVTQYF. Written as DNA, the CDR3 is TGTGCCAGCAGCCAAGGGGGGGGAGTGGTGACCCAGTACTTC.

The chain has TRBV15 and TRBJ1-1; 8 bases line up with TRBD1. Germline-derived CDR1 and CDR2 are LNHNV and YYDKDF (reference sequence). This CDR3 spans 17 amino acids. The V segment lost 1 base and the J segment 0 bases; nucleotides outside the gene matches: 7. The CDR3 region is CATSRGGRQGLNTEAFF. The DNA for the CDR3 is TGTGCCACCAGCAGAGGGGGGCGACAGGGGTTGAACACTGAAGCTTTCTTT. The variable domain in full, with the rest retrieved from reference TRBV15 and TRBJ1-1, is DAMVIQNPRYQVTQFGKPVTLSCSQTLNHNVMYWYQQKSSQAPKLLFHYYDKDFNNEADTPDNFQSRRPNTSFCFLDIRSPGLGDTAMYLCATSRGGRQGLNTEAFFGQGTRLTVV.